These T cell receptor beta chains were read from a single sample in a study of cytomegalovirus exposure and HLA in healthy donors. Using immunoSEQ multiplex PCR, the repertoire was profiled, and TCRdb retains in-frame clones only, with some absent. Of over 60,000 clones listed, roughly 95% are singletons. Specimen: PBMCs. These receptor sequences come from a woman between 18 and 29 years old in good health and CMV-seropositive. Each CDR3 is given with its conserved first and last residue. Each record gives: D gene, clone size, J gene, V gene, CDR3 length, CDR3 DNA, CDR3 protein. D genes are given only for firm matches. Expanded clones get a size class; other rows say once, few or many, or leave the size out.

>-|few|TRBJ1-2|TRBV18|15
TGTGCCAGCTCACCAGAGTTGGTACAGGGTGATGGCTACACCTTC
CASSPELVQGDGYTF
>-|-|TRBJ1-1|TRBV11-2|16
TGTGCCAGCAGCTTAGTTCCATTACCGAGGAACACTGAAGCTTTCTTT
CASSLVPLPRNTEAFF
>-|-|TRBJ2-5|TRBV5-4|15
TGTGCCAGCAGTTCGACTACAATCAACAAAGAGACCCAGTACTTC
CASSSTTINKETQYF
>TRBD2|-|TRBJ2-7|TRBV28|16
TGTGCCAGCAGTGAACCGGGACTAGCGGGATCCGGAGAGCAGTACTTC
CASSEPGLAGSGEQYF
>TRBD1|-|TRBJ2-7|TRBV28|17
TGTGCCAGCAGTAAATACATTGGGACAGGGGTCCCATACGAGCAGTACTTC
CASSKYIGTGVPYEQYF
>-|-|TRBJ2-5|TRBV7-2|12
TGTGCCAGCAGCTCTAGGCTTGAGACCCAGTACTTC
CASSSRLETQYF
>-|-|TRBJ1-3|TRBV6-5|13
TGTGCCAGCAGTAGGGGGGGAGGAAACACCATATATTTT
CASSRGGGNTIYF
>-|-|TRBJ2-7|TRBV6-5|14
TGTGCCAGCAGTTACGGACTAAATACCCCCCTCGCCGAATTC
CASSYGLNTPLAEF
>-|-|TRBJ2-7|TRBV10-1|9
TGCGCGACACCCTACGAGCAGTACTTC
CATPYEQYF
>-|-|TRBJ1-1|TRBV19|15
TGTGCCAGTAGTATGTCCGGGGACATGAACACTGAAGCTTTCTTT
CASSMSGDMNTEAFF
>TRBD2|-|TRBJ2-1|TRBV6-5|16
TGTGCCAGCAGTTACTCTGGCGGGAGGATTTACAATGAGCAGTTCTTC
CASSYSGGRIYNEQFF
>-|-|TRBJ1-1|TRBV2|16
TGTGCCAGCAGTGAAGATCTGGGGGGTATGAACACTGAAGCTTTCTTT
CASSEDLGGMNTEAFF
>TRBD2|-|TRBJ2-3|TRBV7-9|16
TGTGCCAGCAGCCCGATGACTAGCGGGAGCACAGATACGCAGTATTTT
CASSPMTSGSTDTQYF
>TRBD2|-|TRBJ2-2|TRBV29-1|15
TGCAGCGTTTATGATAGCGGGAGGAACACCGGGGAGCTGTTTTTT
CSVYDSGRNTGELFF
>-|-|TRBJ1-5|TRBV6-1|15
TGTGCCAGCAGTGGCCTGCGGGGGCTCAAACAGCCCCAGCATTTT
CASSGLRGLKQPQHF
>-|-|TRBJ2-1|TRBV7-8|17
TGTGCCAGCAGCACCATTTCACCACCGGGATCGGTCTATGAGCAGTTCTTC
CASSTISPPGSVYEQFF
>-|-|TRBJ2-1|TRBV2|14
TGTGCCATGGAGCGTCGTATGGATTACAATGAGCAGTTCTTC
CAMERRMDYNEQFF
>TRBD2|-|TRBJ2-2|TRBV6-1|16
TGTGCCAGCAGTGCCGAACTAGCGGGGTTATCGGGGGAGCTGTTTTTT
CASSAELAGLSGELFF
>-|-|TRBJ2-7|TRBV30|14
TGTGCCTGGAGTGTTTCGGGAAATACCTACGAGCAGTACTTC
CAWSVSGNTYEQYF
>TRBD2|-|TRBJ2-1|TRBV15|16
TGTGCCACCAGCCACAGTAGCGGGAGTTGGGGCAATGAGCAGTTCTTC
CATSHSSGSWGNEQFF
>TRBD2|-|TRBJ2-1|TRBV27|14
TGTGCCAGTTCCTTAGCGGGAGATGGCTATGAGCAGTTCTTC
CASSLAGDGYEQFF
>TRBD1|once|TRBJ2-7|TRBV16|15
TGTGCCAGCAGCCAATATGGGCAGGGGGCCTACGAGCAGTACTTC
CASSQYGQGAYEQYF
>-|-|TRBJ2-1|TRBV5-1|13
TGCGCCAGCCATTATCAGGGGATTAATGAGCAGTTCTTC
CASHYQGINEQFF
>TRBD1|-|TRBJ2-1|TRBV20-1|10
TGCAGTGCTGCAGGGGGTGGGCAGTTCTTC
CSAAGGGQFF
>-|-|TRBJ2-3|TRBV9|14
TGTGCCAGCAGCTCCCGGACTAACCTAGATACGCAGTATTTT
CASSSRTNLDTQYF
>TRBD1|once|TRBJ1-4|TRBV28|15
TGTGCCAGCAGCCCCGGTGGGACAGGGTACGAAAAACTGTTTTTT
CASSPGGTGYEKLFF
>-|-|TRBJ2-1|TRBV15|18
TGTGCCACCAGCAGAGATAGAGGGAGCCCTTCCTTATACAATGAGCAGTTCTTC
CATSRDRGSPSLYNEQFF
>TRBD2|-|TRBJ2-7|TRBV4-3|16
TGCGCCAGCAGCCAAGATAGGGGACTAGCGGGAATCGAGCAGTACTTC
CASSQDRGLAGIEQYF
>TRBD1|-|TRBJ2-1|TRBV27|14
TGTGCCAGCAGTAGGACGGGACAGGGGAATGAGCAGTTCTTC
CASSRTGQGNEQFF
>-|-|TRBJ1-1|TRBV5-1|16
TGCGCCAGCAGCTTGAGTACGGGAGGGAGGAACACTGAAGCTTTCTTT
CASSLSTGGRNTEAFF
>TRBD2|few|TRBJ2-1|TRBV7-2|15
TGTGCCAGCAGCCTACTAGCGGGAGCCTACAATGAGCAGTTCTTC
CASSLLAGAYNEQFF
>TRBD2|-|TRBJ2-5|TRBV7-2|15
TGTGCCAGCAGCTTATCTCCTAGCGGGATAGAGACCCAGTACTTC
CASSLSPSGIETQYF
>TRBD1|-|TRBJ2-7|TRBV27|19
TGTGCCAGCAGAACACTGACCGGGACAGGGTTAGTCGGGGCCTACGAGCAGTACTTC
CASRTLTGTGLVGAYEQYF
>-|-|TRBJ1-1|TRBV27|13
TGTGCCAGCAGTTTGGGCCGGGGGACTGAAGCTTTCTTT
CASSLGRGTEAFF
>TRBD1|-|TRBJ1-1|TRBV25-1|15
TGTGCCAGCAGTGGGACAGGGCTCGAGAACACTGAAGCTTTCTTT
CASSGTGLENTEAFF
>TRBD2|-|TRBJ2-1|TRBV19|15
TGTGCCAGTAGTACCCAGCGGGGAATGGGGAATGAGCAGTTCTTC
CASSTQRGMGNEQFF
>TRBD2|-|TRBJ2-1|TRBV28|15
TGTGCCAGCCAAGAAGCGGGGATCTCCTACAATGAGCAGTTCTTC
CASQEAGISYNEQFF
>-|-|TRBJ1-1|TRBV9|16
TGTGCCAGCAGCACAATCCCAGGGAACATGAACACTGAAGCTTTCTTT
CASSTIPGNMNTEAFF
>-|-|TRBJ2-2|TRBV14|13
TGTGCCAGCAGCCAAGTATTCGGCGGGGAGCTGTTTTTT
CASSQVFGGELFF
>TRBD2|-|TRBJ2-3|TRBV13|15
TGTGCCAGCAGTACTAGCGGGAGGGAGGCAGATACGCAGTATTTT
CASSTSGREADTQYF
>TRBD2|-|TRBJ2-1|TRBV2|16
TGTGCCAGCAGGGGGAGACTAGCGGGAGGTTACAATGAGCAGTTCTTC
CASRGRLAGGYNEQFF
>-|-|TRBJ2-4|TRBV30|17
TGTGCCTGGAGGCGTCAGGGGCTGAGGGGAGCCAAAAACATTCAGTACTTC
CAWRRQGLRGAKNIQYF
>TRBD1|-|TRBJ1-5|TRBV28|15
TGTGCCAGCACCTCGGACAGGGGGAGCAATCAGCCCCAGCATTTT
CASTSDRGSNQPQHF
>TRBD2|-|TRBJ2-7|TRBV6-5|15
TGTGCCAGCAGTTACTCGGGAAGCGGGAGGTACGAGCAGTACTTC
CASSYSGSGRYEQYF